The T cell receptor (beta chain) described here comes from a study of blood T cell repertoires in COVID-19. Individuals drawn from approximately 22 US areas were roughly 18 to 95 years old. Participant-given clinical history determined each cohort assignment. Before they entered the study, exposed participants had met a COVID-19 case within 2 weeks. V dropped 4 bases and J dropped 3; count of bases not matched to a gene: 4. CDR1 and CDR2 (germline): SGHNT, YYREEE (reference sequence). There are 13 residues in the CDR3. This table comes from immunoSEQ multiplex PCR, and its TCRdb copy is limited to in-frame clones, with some not included. Of 200,000 to 250,000 clones listed, 75% to 90% were seen once; the top ten hold roughly 0.95%.

This receptor was obtained from a man aged 50 to 59 who had been exposed to COVID-19. The specimen was PBMCs or T cells enriched from blood (not recorded which). The chain couples TRBV5-4 to TRBJ2-7; TRBD1 agrees at 7 bases. The CDR3 DNA follows: TGTGCCAGCAGCCCGGGACAGAACTACGAGCAGTACTTC. Amino acids: CASSPGQNYEQYF. The full variable domain, rest sourced from reference TRBV5-4 and TRBJ2-7, is ETGVTQSPTHLIKTRGQQVTLRCSSQSGHNTVSWYQQALGQGPQFIFQYYREEENGRGNFPPRFSGLQFPNYSSELNVNALELDDSALYLCASSPGQNYEQYFGPGTRLTVT.